Listed below are T cell receptor beta chains from one sample, sequenced in a study of T cell responses to AZD1222 COVID-19 vaccine. Data came from immunoSEQ multiplex PCR; TCRdb stores just in-frame clones and leaves some out. There are tens of thousands of clones in the sample; 86% occur only once, and 7.5% to 9% lies in the top ten. Material: peripheral blood, obtained on day 0 of AZD1222 vaccination. All receptors come from an adult in good health. Both conserved end residues are part of each CDR3. D genes are given only for firm matches. For some rows the clone size is stated as once, few or many, or as a class when expanded; others skip it.

D	V	J	size	CDR3	DNA
.	TRBV6-5	TRBJ1-2	.	CASSNRDYGYTF	TGTGCCAGCAGCAACAGAGACTATGGCTACACCTTC
.	TRBV2	TRBJ1-3	once	CASSDLGGAGNTIYF	TGTGCCAGCAGTGATTTAGGAGGAGCTGGAAACACCATATATTTT
TRBD2	TRBV4-2	TRBJ2-5	.	CASSQERSGGAKETQYF	TGTGCCAGCAGCCAAGAACGTAGCGGGGGGGCAAAGGAGACCCAGTACTTC
.	TRBV12-5	TRBJ1-6	.	CASGLSSYNSPLHF	TGTGCTAGTGGTTTGTCTTCCTATAATTCACCCCTCCACTTT
.	TRBV7-9	TRBJ1-4	.	CASSSGASNEKLFF	TGTGCCAGCAGCTCAGGGGCTAGTAATGAAAAACTGTTTTTT
.	TRBV6-1	TRBJ1-5	.	CASSDGTGGVNQPQHF	TGTGCCAGCAGTGATGGTACGGGGGGGGTTAATCAGCCCCAGCATTTT
.	TRBV7-2	TRBJ1-3	.	CASSLASGAGNTIYF	TGTGCCAGCAGCTTAGCGTCAGGGGCCGGAAACACCATATATTTT
.	TRBV18	TRBJ2-5	.	CATRTGMREETQYF	TGTGCCACCCGTACAGGGATGAGGGAAGAGACCCAGTACTTC
TRBD1	TRBV28	TRBJ1-1	.	CASSRTGGFTEAFF	TGTGCCAGCAGCCGGACAGGAGGTTTCACTGAAGCTTTCTTT
TRBD2	TRBV5-1	TRBJ2-3	.	CASSLEPSGGSDTQYF	TGCGCCAGCAGCTTGGAGCCTAGCGGGGGGTCAGATACGCAGTATTTT
TRBD1	TRBV9	TRBJ1-2	.	CASSGDRGLGGYTF	TGTGCCAGCAGTGGGGACAGGGGGCTAGGGGGCTACACCTTC
.	TRBV5-5	TRBJ1-3	.	CASSFGQSGNTIYF	TGTGCCAGCAGCTTCGGTCAGTCTGGAAACACCATATATTTT
.	TRBV7-2	TRBJ2-7	.	CASSLDFRRYEQYF	TGTGCCAGCAGCTTAGACTTTCGGAGATACGAGCAGTACTTC
TRBD2	TRBV11-2	TRBJ2-4	.	CASSQRAGSDKNIQYF	TGTGCCAGCAGCCAGCGAGCGGGGTCTGACAAAAACATTCAGTACTTC
.	TRBV25-1	TRBJ1-2	.	CASSEYDPAVYGYTF	TGTGCCAGCAGTGAATATGATCCAGCAGTCTATGGCTACACCTTC
TRBD1	TRBV28	TRBJ1-5	.	CASSFDRVGNQPQHF	TGTGCCAGCAGTTTCGACAGGGTTGGCAATCAGCCCCAGCATTTT